Each of the 2 T cell receptor beta chains below was sequenced from the same sample in a study of T-cell memory formation after mild COVID-19. TCRdb processed the 5' RACE reads anew with MiXCR; each CDR3 protein has one entry. Of roughly 620,000 distinct CDR3 sequences in the sample, more than 15% were seen once. The sequenced sample consisted of PBMCs or a T cell subset sorted from them (not recorded which). These receptors originate from an adult woman who had mild COVID-19 (a few samples of this study predate the infection). Cell type and time point are not known.

The chain couples TRBV11-3 to TRBJ2-7; D possibly matches TRBD1 or TRBD2 (5 bases each). The CDR3 loop spans 14 amino acids. CDR1 is SGHNT and CDR2 is YENEEA in the germline V gene. V lost 0 bases and J 6 bases, leaving 12 bases between the germline ends. As DNA, the CDR3 is TGTGCCAGCAGCTTAGATTCTGACGGGACCGAGCAGTACTTC. The encoded protein is CASSLDSDGTEQYF.

This clonotype was seen only a few times. The chain carries TRBV12-3 or TRBV12-4 and TRBJ2-2, with 7 bases fitting TRBD1. This CDR3 has 15 residues. J was trimmed by 7 bases and V by 7 bases; bases with no gene match: 12. This CDR3 is CASNLLQGPLGELFF. CDR3 bases: TGTGCCAGCAATCTCTTACAGGGGCCCCTCGGGGAGCTGTTTTTT.